Presented here are 14 T cell receptor beta chains from one specimen sequenced in a study of T cell responses to AZD1222 COVID-19 vaccine. The protocol was immunoSEQ multiplex PCR, while the TCRdb copy is restricted to in-frame clones and leaves out a portion. The sample consists of some 120,000 clones, 87% of them appearing once. Here the sequenced sample was peripheral blood, taken on day 0 of AZD1222 vaccination. These receptors all stem from an adult in good health.

The chain employs TRBV6-4 and TRBJ2-6; maybe TRBD1 (7 bases). In germline, CDR1 is MRHNA, CDR2 SNTAGT. The CDR3 is 20 residues long. V shed 4 bases and J shed 4 bases, with 26 bases lying between them. The CDR3 protein is CASSALGGGQAQVGANVLTF. The CDR3 DNA reads TGTGCCAGCAGTGCCCTTGGGGGAGGACAGGCCCAGGTCGGGGCCAACGTCCTGACTTTC.

V gene TRBV28 combines with J gene TRBJ1-6; D is unresolved. Trimming shortened V by 4 bases and J by 14 bases, and 18 bases separated the two germline ends. CDR1 is MDHEN, CDR2 SYDVKM, per germline. This CDR3 spans 14 amino acids. CDR3 nucleotide sequence: TGTGCCAGCAGTTCACTTGTGGCCTATTCGGCCCTCCACTTT. Translation: CASSSLVAYSALHF.

In this sample, this clone turned up a few times. The chain links TRBV19 to TRBJ1-5; D remains unclear. CDR3 length equals 15 residues. The V end was cut by 3 bases, the J end by 2 bases, with 11 bases between. CDR1 is LNHDA, CDR2 SQIVND, per germline (reference sequence). The CDR3: CASSIERDGNQPQHF. In DNA form, the CDR3 reads TGTGCCAGTAGTATTGAGAGAGATGGCAATCAGCCCCAGCATTTT.

The chain joins TRBV28 to TRBJ1-2; tentative D call: TRBD1 (6 bases). The CDR3 is 16 residues long. With 6 bases removed from V and 3 bases from J, the gap between germline ends came to 20 bases. CDR1 is MDHEN, CDR2 SYDVKM, per germline. The CDR3 DNA reads as TGTGCCAGCAGCGCCCAAATTTTTTCAGGGGACTATGGCTACACCTTC. Amino acids: CASSAQIFSGDYGYTF.

The chain has TRBV7-9 and TRBJ1-1, with a possible D match to TRBD1 (6 bases). There are 17 residues in the CDR3. The V end lost 5 bases, the J end lost 4 bases, and 23 bases lay between the germline ends. CDR1 and CDR2 (germline): SEHNR, FQNEAQ (reference sequence). The CDR3 DNA is TGTGCCAGCAGCACCCAGGCCGGGGACACCTCCTCCACTGAAGCTTTCTTT. Protein: CASSTQAGDTSSTEAFF.

The rearrangement links TRBV28 to TRBJ2-7, with TRBD1 identical over 7 bases. The CDR3 spans 16 residues. The germline CDR1 and CDR2 sequences are MDHEN and SYDVKM. The ends lost 6 bases at V and 4 bases at J; junction bases unmatched: 15. The CDR3 protein is CASSQRGQHGAYEQYF. In nucleotides, the CDR3 is TGTGCCAGCAGCCAGAGGGGACAGCATGGGGCGTACGAGCAGTACTTC. Variable domain in full (rest from reference TRBV28 and TRBJ2-7): DVKVTQSSRYLVKRTGEKVFLECVQDMDHENMFWYRQDPGLGLRLIYFSYDVKMKEKGDIPEGYSVSREKKERFSLILESASTNQTSMYLCASSQRGQHGAYEQYFGPGTRLTVT.

The chain carries TRBV6-2 or TRBV6-3 and TRBJ2-7; maybe TRBD1 (5 bases). The CDR3 is made up of 14 amino acids. From germline, CDR1 is MNHEY and CDR2 SVGEGT. Deletions cut 4 bases from V and 12 bases from J, with 22 bases between. CDR3 in amino acids: CASSFSEDRTWMYF. The CDR3 bases are TGTGCCAGCAGTTTCTCCGAAGACCGGACATGGATGTACTTC.

The chain combines TRBV20-1 with TRBJ2-7, with unresolved D. The CDR3 contains 11 residues. Germline-derived CDR1 and CDR2 are DFQATT and SNEGSKA (reference sequence). With 1 base removed from V and 2 bases from J, the gap between germline ends came to 3 bases. The CDR3 DNA is TGCAGTGCTAGAGCCACCTACGAGCAGTACTTC. Its protein is CSARATYEQYF.

V and J are TRBV5-1 and TRBJ2-5, with no clear D. V was pared by 0 bases and J by 5 bases, with 5 bases between. Per germline, CDR1 SGHRS and CDR2 YFSETQ. This CDR3 contains 12 residues. The CDR3 protein is CASSLVGETQYF. CDR3 sequence (DNA): TGCGCCAGCAGCTTGGTGGGGGAGACCCAGTACTTC.

The count of this clone is one. The chain employs TRBV3-1 (or the pseudogene TRBV3-2) and TRBJ2-1; 7 positions match TRBD2. Trimming took 4 bases from V and 1 from J; bases not matched to a gene: 4. The CDR3 extends over 15 amino acids. Germline lookup yields CDR1 LGHDT and CDR2 YNNKEL (reference sequence). In DNA, the CDR3 is TGTGCCAGCAGCCCATCCGGGGGGTCCTACAATGAGCAGTTCTTC. Translated: CASSPSGGSYNEQFF.

The rearrangement joins TRBV5-6 to TRBJ2-7; 12 bases line up with TRBD2. This CDR3 is 17 amino acids long. Germline values: CDR1 SGHDT, CDR2 YYEEEE. J was trimmed by 4 bases and V by 1 base; bases with no gene match: 9. The CDR3 coding sequence is TGTGCCAGCAGCTTGTTTCAACTAGCGGGGGGAAATTACGAGCAGTACTTC. Its translation is CASSLFQLAGGNYEQYF.

The chain couples TRBV6-5 to TRBJ2-5; 10 nucleotides match TRBD2. The V gene's germline CDR1 is MNHEY and CDR2 SVGAGI. Trimming at V came to 8 bases and at J to 4 bases, leaving 10 bases not matched to a gene. CDR3 size: 15 residues. CDR3 sequence reads: CASRLAGGIVETQYF. DNA of the CDR3: TGTGCCAGCCGATTAGCGGGGGGTATTGTAGAGACCCAGTACTTC.

The chain couples TRBV15 to TRBJ1-5, with D unresolved. The CDR3 runs 18 residues. Trimming pared 1 base from V and 3 bases from J, leaving 19 bases between. The germline gives CDR1 LNHNV, CDR2 YYDKDF (reference sequence). In nucleotides, the CDR3 is TGTGCCACCAGCAGAGTCGAACTTTTCAGACGGGACAATCAGCCCCAGCATTTT. It encodes CATSRVELFRRDNQPQHF.

V is TRBV28 and J is TRBJ1-1, with a weak D call TRBD1 (6 bases). V lost 5 bases to trimming and J lost 4 bases, with 11 bases between them. The CDR3 sequence is 13 residues long. In germline, CDR1 is MDHEN, CDR2 SYDVKM. CDR3 nucleotide sequence: TGTGCCAGCAGTGAACAGGGTAGCACTGAAGCTTTCTTT. This codes for CASSEQGSTEAFF. Drawing the rest from reference TRBV28 and TRBJ1-1, the complete variable domain is DVKVTQSSRYLVKRTGEKVFLECVQDMDHENMFWYRQDPGLGLRLIYFSYDVKMKEKGDIPEGYSVSREKKERFSLILESASTNQTSMYLCASSEQGSTEAFFGQGTRLTVV.